The 23 T cell receptor beta chains presented below share a single source sample, sequenced in a study of shared T cell receptors in the human thymus. Profiled with immunoSEQ multiplex PCR; TCRdb holds only in-frame clones, not every one. The table records 500,000 to 750,000 clones, roughly 90% of them present only once. These data were also reused for a study on human thymus T cells.

The sample comprised thymocytes. Source of these receptors: a boy under two years old with a congenital heart defect.

The chain employs TRBV12-5 and TRBJ2-1, with TRBD2 as a possible D gene (6 bases). In germline, CDR1 is LGHNT, CDR2 FRNRAP. The CDR3 has 16 residues. Trimming removed 2 bases at V and 0 bases at J, with 11 bases between. This CDR3 is CASGLLRGSSYNEQFF. The CDR3 DNA reads as TGTGCTAGTGGTTTGTTGCGGGGTAGCTCCTACAATGAGCAGTTCTTC.

This chain joins TRBV11-2 and TRBJ2-2, with TRBD1 as a possible D gene (7 bases). V lost 1 base and J lost 1, with 16 bases in between. The germline CDR1 and CDR2 sequences are SGHAT and FQNNGV. This CDR3 contains 18 residues. The DNA for the CDR3 is TGTGCCAGCAGCTTAGTCTTCAGGGGGGACGGGAACACCGGGGAGCTGTTTTTT. This translates into CASSLVFRGDGNTGELFF.

This chain joins TRBV19 and TRBJ1-5; D gene uncertain. The CDR3 is 15 residues long. The V and J ends lost 5 bases and 0 bases respectively, with 11 bases between them. Germline values: CDR1 LNHDA, CDR2 SQIVND (reference sequence). In DNA, the CDR3 is TGTGCCAGTAGTGTCAGGCGTGTTAGCAATCAGCCCCAGCATTTT. It is translated as CASSVRRVSNQPQHF.

The J gene is TRBJ2-2, the V gene TRBV5-1, with 11 bases fitting TRBD2. V lost 7 bases to trimming and J lost 7 bases; unmatched junction nucleotides: 15. The CDR3 is 17 amino acids. Germline-derived CDR1 and CDR2 are SGHRS and YFSETQ. CDR3 DNA sequence: TGCGCCAGCCACAAGGACGAGACTAGCGGGGCGGACGGGGAGCTGTTTTTT. Translation: CASHKDETSGADGELFF.

This chain links TRBV14 with TRBJ2-3, with D perhaps matching TRBD2 (6 bases). Germline V gene lookup returns CDR1 SGHDN and CDR2 FVKESK. Trimming removed 2 bases at V and 0 bases at J, with 18 bases between. This CDR3 has 18 amino acids. The CDR3 nucleotides are TGTGCCAGCAGCCAAAGGTGGAGGGGTAGAGCGAGCACAGATACGCAGTATTTT. Encoded protein: CASSQRWRGRASTDTQYF.

This chain joins TRBV5-1 and TRBJ1-2, with D unresolved. From germline, CDR1 is SGHRS and CDR2 YFSETQ. The V and J ends lost 6 bases and 4 bases respectively, with 10 bases between them. The CDR3 runs 12 residues. The CDR3 region is CASNGIGYGYTF. In nucleotides, the CDR3 is TGCGCCAGCAACGGGATTGGCTATGGCTACACCTTC.

The chain employs TRBV6-6 and TRBJ2-2, with D possibly being TRBD2 (5 bases). The V and J ends lost 0 bases and 2 bases respectively, with 10 bases between them. Germline V gives CDR1 MNHNY, CDR2 SVGAGI (reference sequence). The CDR3 has 16 amino acids. CDR3 region: CASSYSGLHNTGELFF. CDR3 in DNA: TGTGCCAGCAGTTACTCAGGACTGCACAACACCGGGGAGCTGTTTTTT.

This clone appeared once. J is TRBJ2-1 and V is TRBV27, with unresolved D. CDR1 and CDR2 (germline): MNHEY, SMNVEV (reference sequence). V gave up 1 base and J gave up 5 bases, with 6 bases separating them. This CDR3 has 13 amino acids. The CDR3, as DNA: TGTGCCAGCAGTTTATGGGCCAACAATGAGCAGTTCTTC. Protein product: CASSLWANNEQFF.

The chain carries TRBV5-1 and TRBJ1-2, with D maybe TRBD1 (5 bases). Trimming removed 4 bases from V and 7 bases from J, with 17 bases in between. Germline assignment: CDR1 SGHRS and CDR2 YFSETQ. The CDR3 has 14 residues. CDR3 amino acids: CASSLTVDGAGYTF. CDR3 coding DNA: TGCGCCAGCAGCCTGACGGTGGATGGGGCTGGCTACACCTTC. The whole variable domain, filled in from reference TRBV5-1 and TRBJ1-2, reads KAGVTQTPRYLIKTRGQQVTLSCSPISGHRSVSWYQQTPGQGLQFLFEYFSETQRNKGNFPGRFSGRQFSNSRSEMNVSTLELGDSALYLCASSLTVDGAGYTFGSGTRLTVV.

The chain joins TRBV19 to TRBJ2-1; 10 bases are a match to TRBD2. The germline V gene encodes CDR1 LNHDA and CDR2 SQIVND (reference sequence). This CDR3 has 20 amino acids. V dropped 5 bases and J dropped 6; count of bases not matched to a gene: 22. Here the CDR3 reads CASSVTRTPGPSGRSNEQFF. DNA of the CDR3: TGTGCCAGTAGTGTTACCCGGACCCCAGGCCCTAGCGGGAGAAGCAATGAGCAGTTCTTC.

The genes are TRBV27 and TRBJ2-1; perhaps TRBD2 as D (5 bases). The CDR3 totals 15 residues. Trimming took 2 bases from V and 4 from J, leaving 12 bases between them. The V gene's germline CDR1 is MNHEY and CDR2 SMNVEV (reference sequence). CDR3 sequence (DNA): TGTGCCAGCAGTTTAGTTAGCGCGCCTTACAATGAGCAGTTCTTC. Translated, it gives CASSLVSAPYNEQFF.

The chain couples TRBV7-2 to TRBJ2-5; TRBD1 matches 7 bases. The germline V gene encodes CDR1 SGHTA and CDR2 FQGNSA. This CDR3 region has 15 residues. Unmatched junction bases numbered 3, after V lost 0 bases and J lost 2 bases. The DNA for the CDR3 is TGTGCCAGCAGCTTAGCCCTGACAGGGCAAGAGACCCAGTACTTC. Protein: CASSLALTGQETQYF.

The chain joins TRBV11-2 to TRBJ1-1; D not resolved. Germline V CDR1 and CDR2: SGHAT, FQNNGV. There are 15 residues in the CDR3. V was shortened by 5 bases and J by 2 bases, with 15 bases between the two germline ends. The CDR3 region has the DNA TGTGCCAGCAGCGCCCGGGAAAAGGGTAACACTGAAGCTTTCTTT. Translating it yields CASSAREKGNTEAFF.

The gene calls are TRBV14 and TRBJ1-1; D gene ambiguous. The CDR3 extends over 16 amino acids. V gave up 7 bases and J gave up 1 base, with 19 bases separating them. Looked up from germline, CDR1 is SGHDN and CDR2 is FVKESK. CDR3 coding DNA: TGTGCCAGCACCCCGAGAGCTCGGTCAAGGAACACTGAAGCTTTCTTT. Its protein is CASTPRARSRNTEAFF.

V is TRBV4-3 and J is TRBJ2-3, with unresolved D. Per germline, CDR1 LGHNA and CDR2 YSLEER. This CDR3 has 14 residues. V was cut by 0 bases and J by 1 base, with 5 bases left in between. CDR3 sequence: CASSQEERTDTQYF. The CDR3 coding sequence is TGCGCCAGCAGCCAAGAAGAGCGCACAGATACGCAGTATTTT.

J is TRBJ2-3 and V is TRBV4-3, with D hard to call. Trimming took off 4 bases at V and 5 bases at J, with 22 bases between the two ends. The length of the CDR3 is 17 residues. The germline gives CDR1 LGHNA, CDR2 YSLEER. The CDR3 protein is CASSPRISVLGGDTQYF. In DNA form, the CDR3 reads TGCGCCAGCAGCCCACGGATCTCCGTCTTAGGCGGAGATACGCAGTATTTT.

The chain uses TRBV4-3 and TRBJ2-7, with TRBD2 matching over 14 bases. The V gene's germline CDR1 is LGHNA and CDR2 YSLEER. V lost 2 bases, J lost 3 bases, and 15 bases stayed unmatched. The CDR3 is 20 residues long. CDR3 sequence (DNA): TGCGCCAGCAGCCAACTCCTGCGGGGACTAGCGGGAGTTAAGGACTACGAGCAGTACTTC. Residues: CASSQLLRGLAGVKDYEQYF.

This chain links TRBV5-3 with TRBJ2-5; 9 nucleotides match TRBD1. TRBV5-3 qualifies as an ORF whose function is uncertain. The J segment lost 3 bases and the V segment lost 6 bases, leaving 6 bases of the junction unmatched. The CDR3 totals 14 residues. The CDR3 loop is CARKTGQGKETQYF. DNA for the CDR3: TGTGCCAGAAAAACCGGACAGGGGAAAGAGACCCAGTACTTC.

This clone was seen only once. The chain recombines TRBV5-1 with TRBJ2-1; TRBD2 matches at 9 bases. This CDR3 is 19 amino acids long. V shed 4 bases, J shed 3 bases, and the junction held 17 bases outside the gene matches. Germline V gives CDR1 SGHRS, CDR2 YFSETQ. The CDR3 bases are TGCGCCAGCAGCCCCCTACCCCTAGCGGGAAAACCTCTCTACAATGAGCAGTTCTTC. Protein sequence: CASSPLPLAGKPLYNEQFF.

The rearrangement uses TRBV4-3 and TRBJ2-1, with D possibly TRBD1 on 6 matching bases. Trimming took off 0 bases at V and 7 bases at J, with 13 bases between the two ends. Germline assignment: CDR1 LGHNA and CDR2 YSLEER. The CDR3 covers 15 residues. The DNA for the CDR3 is TGCGCCAGCAGCCAAGACGCAGGGGTTTGGAATGAGCAGTTCTTC. Its translation is CASSQDAGVWNEQFF.

This clone was seen a few times. The chain couples TRBV4-2 to TRBJ2-4; tentatively, D is TRBD2 (8 bases). This CDR3 region has 15 residues. V was clipped by 0 bases and J by 7 bases, with 13 bases between them. Per germline, CDR1 LGHNA and CDR2 YNFKEQ. The CDR3 spells CASSQDREGANIQYF. Here the CDR3 DNA reads TGTGCCAGCAGCCAAGATCGGGAGGGGGCTAACATTCAGTACTTC.

This chain connects TRBV19 to TRBJ1-5; no firm D call. Per the germline V gene, CDR1 is LNHDA and CDR2 is SQIVND (reference sequence). This CDR3 is built from 14 residues. V was clipped by 4 bases and J by 0 bases, with 7 bases between them. CDR3 amino acids: CASSTRYSNQPQHF. CDR3 DNA sequence: TGTGCCAGTAGTACCAGGTATAGCAATCAGCCCCAGCATTTT.

This chain links TRBV5-1 with TRBJ2-1; 7 bases are shared with TRBD2. The J segment lost 2 bases and the V segment lost 4 bases, leaving 12 bases of the junction unmatched. Germline values: CDR1 SGHRS, CDR2 YFSETQ. This CDR3 comprises 17 residues. The CDR3 bases are TGCGCCAGCAGCCCATATTCGGGGGGTCGAACCTACAATGAGCAGTTCTTC. Its translation is CASSPYSGGRTYNEQFF. Full variable domain (remainder filled in from reference TRBV5-1 and TRBJ2-1): KAGVTQTPRYLIKTRGQQVTLSCSPISGHRSVSWYQQTPGQGLQFLFEYFSETQRNKGNFPGRFSGRQFSNSRSEMNVSTLELGDSALYLCASSPYSGGRTYNEQFFGPGTRLTVL.